These T cell receptor beta chains were read from a single sample in a study of cytomegalovirus exposure and HLA in healthy donors. Generated by immunoSEQ multiplex PCR, the TCRdb table keeps only in-frame clones and is missing some. The data show some 70,000 clones, around four fifths seen once. The sequenced material came from PBMCs. The receptors shown here come from a man in his thirties or forties in good health and CMV-seronegative. The CDR3 runs from the conserved cysteine through the conserved F or W. Fields, in order: J gene, V gene, CDR3 protein.

TRBJ1-1,TRBV6-5,CASSYGTGFSTEAFF
TRBJ2-5,TRBV29-1,CSVEGLARETQYF
TRBJ2-1,TRBV9,CASSSLLSKSEQFF
TRBJ2-3,TRBV27,CASSSPNHRDTQYF
TRBJ1-1,TRBV5-5,CASSRQGDTEAFF
TRBJ1-5,TRBV7-2,CASSQEGSQPQHF
TRBJ1-5,TRBV7-2,CASSSQYGSNQPQHF
TRBJ1-1,TRBV6-1,CASSEQGASDTEAFF
TRBJ2-7,TRBV19,CASSTGTGGYEQYF
TRBJ2-3,TRBV5-1,CASSLSGGSTDTQYF
TRBJ2-7,TRBV19,CATQTSGVSYEQYF
TRBJ1-1,TRBV7-3,CASSLVVGRSTEAFF
TRBJ1-1,TRBV5-1,CASSFSEVNGGAFF
TRBJ2-5,TRBV6-5,CASSYGGGDRLETQYF
TRBJ2-2,TRBV5-6,CASSRLELTGELFF
TRBJ1-1,TRBV19,CASKGWDRGNTEAFF
TRBJ2-1,TRBV6-1,CASSGGRSSGRTYNEQFF
TRBJ1-2,TRBV19,CASSMSGRGLHYGYTF
TRBJ2-3,TRBV4-2,CASSHLSQGMGSDTQYF
TRBJ1-2,TRBV2,CASSEDWGGGYTF
TRBJ2-1,TRBV11-1,CASSLQWGRPRDDEQFF
TRBJ1-5,TRBV7-9,CASSLARGGNNQPQHF
TRBJ2-3,TRBV27,CASRLQGEDTQYF
TRBJ2-3,TRBV5-1,CASSLIAGRTDTQYF
TRBJ2-5,TRBV28,CASSDGLAGQETQYF
TRBJ1-1,TRBV6-5,CASTKDRQLNTEAFF
TRBJ2-1,TRBV11-3,CASSLEGTGVGNEQFF
TRBJ1-1,TRBV6-6,CASSYGTENTEAFF
TRBJ2-5,TRBV7-7,CASSTDREAETQYF
TRBJ2-2,TRBV5-1,CAGRENSGNTGELFF
TRBJ2-7,TRBV5-1,CASSLEVQGGLYEQYF
TRBJ2-1,TRBV5-1,CASSRAPSDSYNEQFF
TRBJ1-2,TRBV9,CASSHHRTGTNYGYTF
TRBJ2-5,TRBV14,CASSQRLAQETQYF
TRBJ2-2,TRBV27,CASSLFPTNTGELFF
TRBJ2-7,TRBV11-3,CASSLSRQFSYEQYF
TRBJ1-1,TRBV27,CASSPGQRGTEAFF
TRBJ1-2,TRBV9,CASSVTGTGYGYTF
TRBJ1-5,TRBV6-1,CASSEQPAADQPQHF
TRBJ1-3,TRBV19,CASSTRDRGFAAGNTIYF
TRBJ1-4,TRBV18,CASSHWDRVVTNEKLFF
TRBJ1-2,TRBV5-4,CASRPGAVNYGYTF
TRBJ1-2,TRBV4-3,CASSQVVTSSGGYTF
TRBJ1-6,TRBV5-1,CASSLRVEGDSPLHF
TRBJ2-7,TRBV5-4,CASSSRVAGVREQYF
TRBJ2-1,TRBV29-1,CSVGGATYNEQFF